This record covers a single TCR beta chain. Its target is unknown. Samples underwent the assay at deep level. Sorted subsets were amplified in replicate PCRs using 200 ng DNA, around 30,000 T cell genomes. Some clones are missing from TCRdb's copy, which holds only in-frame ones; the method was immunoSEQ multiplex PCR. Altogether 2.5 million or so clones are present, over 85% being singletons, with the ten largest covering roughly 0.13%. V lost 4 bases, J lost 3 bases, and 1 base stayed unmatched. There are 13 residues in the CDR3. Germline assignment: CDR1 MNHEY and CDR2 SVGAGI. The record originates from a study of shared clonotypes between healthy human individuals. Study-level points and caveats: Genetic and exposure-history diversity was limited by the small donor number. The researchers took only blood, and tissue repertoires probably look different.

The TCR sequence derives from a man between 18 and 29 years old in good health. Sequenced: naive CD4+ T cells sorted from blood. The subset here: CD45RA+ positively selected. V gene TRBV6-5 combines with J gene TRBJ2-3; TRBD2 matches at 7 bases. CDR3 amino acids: CASSLGLTDTQYF. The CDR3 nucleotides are TGTGCCAGCAGTTTGGGACTAACAGATACGCAGTATTTT.